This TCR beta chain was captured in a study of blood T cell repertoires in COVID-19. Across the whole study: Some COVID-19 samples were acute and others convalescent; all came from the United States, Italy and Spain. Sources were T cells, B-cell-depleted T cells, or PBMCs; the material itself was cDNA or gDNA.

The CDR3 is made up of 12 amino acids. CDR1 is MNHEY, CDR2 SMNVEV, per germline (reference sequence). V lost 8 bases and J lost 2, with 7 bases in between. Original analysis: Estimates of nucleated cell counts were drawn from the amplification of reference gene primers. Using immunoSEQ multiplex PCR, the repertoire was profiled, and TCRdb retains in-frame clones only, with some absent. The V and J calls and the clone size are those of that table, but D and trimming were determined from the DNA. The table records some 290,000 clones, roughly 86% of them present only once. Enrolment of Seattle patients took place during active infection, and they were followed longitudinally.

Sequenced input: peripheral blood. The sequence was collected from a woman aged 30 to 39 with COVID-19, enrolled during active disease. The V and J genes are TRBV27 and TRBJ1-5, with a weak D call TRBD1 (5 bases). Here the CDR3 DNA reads TGTGCCAGCGCACAGGGCAATCAGCCCCAGCATTTT. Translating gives CASAQGNQPQHF.